These 30 T cell receptor beta chains share one sample of origin, sequenced in a study of blood T cell repertoires in COVID-19. Libraries were prepared by immunoSEQ multiplex PCR; TCRdb keeps only in-frame clonotypes and omits some of them. In the table there are fewer than 150,000 clones, about 91% of which are singletons. Sequenced: peripheral blood. The receptors shown here come from a human donor in a cohort sampled during active COVID-19.

The chain employs TRBV4-3 and TRBJ2-1; D gene uncertain. Germline V CDR1 and CDR2: LGHNA, YSLEER. This CDR3 is 15 amino acids long. The V end lost 0 bases, the J end lost 0 bases, and 6 bases lay between the germline ends. The DNA of the CDR3 is TGCGCCAGCAGCCAAGAGAGTCGCTCCTACAATGAGCAGTTCTTC. Residues: CASSQESRSYNEQFF.

V gene TRBV6-5 combines with J gene TRBJ1-1; TRBD1 matches 9 bases. The germline V gene encodes CDR1 MNHEY and CDR2 SVGAGI. The V and J ends lost 4 bases and 1 base, in that order; junction bases with no gene match: 4. The CDR3 covers 15 residues. In nucleotides, the CDR3 is TGTGCCAGCAGTTGGGACAGGGCGGGGAACACTGAAGCTTTCTTT. Protein: CASSWDRAGNTEAFF.

The J gene is TRBJ1-3, the V gene TRBV3-1 (or the pseudogene TRBV3-2); 8 positions agree with TRBD1. V lost 3 bases and J lost 3; bases outside the gene matches: 7. The CDR3 runs 16 residues. CDR1 LGHDT and CDR2 YNNKEL come from the germline V gene (reference sequence). CDR3 in amino acids: CASSHRTGSFGNTIYF. As DNA, the CDR3 is TGTGCCAGCAGCCATCGGACAGGGTCTTTTGGAAACACCATATATTTT.

The J gene is TRBJ1-3, the V gene TRBV5-1; perhaps TRBD1 as D (5 bases). The CDR3 runs to 13 residues. The V gene's germline CDR1 is SGHRS and CDR2 YFSETQ. V shed 0 bases and J shed 4 bases, with 5 bases lying between them. This CDR3 reads CASSLDRGNTIYF. The DNA for the CDR3 is TGCGCCAGCAGCTTGGACAGGGGAAACACCATATATTTT. Supplemented by reference TRBV5-1 and TRBJ1-3, the full variable domain reads KAGVTQTPRYLIKTRGQQVTLSCSPISGHRSVSWYQQTPGQGLQFLFEYFSETQRNKGNFPGRFSGRQFSNSRSEMNVSTLELGDSALYLCASSLDRGNTIYFGEGSWLTVV.

The chain employs TRBV4-1 and TRBJ1-1; D possibly corresponds to TRBD1 (6 bases). V was cut by 6 bases and J by 5 bases, with 16 bases left in between. Germline assignment: CDR1 MGHRA and CDR2 YSYEKL. This CDR3 region has 14 residues. This CDR3 reads CASRGIQGSTEAFF. The CDR3 region has the DNA TGCGCCAGCAGGGGAATACAGGGAAGTACTGAAGCTTTCTTT.

DNA of the CDR3: TGTGCCAGCAGCGTCGACAGGGGTTACGAGCAGTACTTC. Protein sequence: CASSVDRGYEQYF. This chain uses TRBV2 with TRBJ2-7; the match to TRBD1 covers 8 bases. V gave up 6 bases and J gave up 4 bases; unmatched junction bases: 5. The CDR3 is made up of 13 amino acids. Germline CDR1 SNHLY, CDR2 FYNNEI.

The chain uses TRBV15 and TRBJ2-5; 14 bases are shared with TRBD2. CDR1 LNHNV and CDR2 YYDKDF come from the germline V gene (reference sequence). The CDR3 length is 15 residues. Trimming removed 5 bases from V and 5 bases from J; junction bases left unmatched: 4. The CDR3 protein is CATSLGTSGGETQYF. CDR3 nucleotide sequence: TGTGCCACCAGCTTAGGGACTAGCGGGGGTGAGACCCAGTACTTC.

The chain has TRBV7-3 and TRBJ2-2; unclear D gene. Looked up from germline, CDR1 is SGHTA and CDR2 is FQGTGA. CDR3 length equals 14 residues. The V end lost 6 bases, the J end lost 5 bases, and 13 bases lay between the germline ends. The CDR3 region has the DNA TGTGCCAGCAGTCCCTCGGGTAATACCGGGGAGCTGTTTTTT. Protein product: CASSPSGNTGELFF.

The V gene is TRBV2, the J gene TRBJ1-2, with 12 bases lining up with TRBD1. J gave up 8 bases and V 4 bases, and 2 bases lay outside the gene matches. Germline CDR1 SNHLY, CDR2 FYNNEI. There are 13 residues in the CDR3. This CDR3 is CASSAGTGGGYTF. The CDR3, as DNA: TGTGCCAGCAGTGCCGGGACAGGGGGCGGCTACACCTTC.

The genes are TRBV9 and TRBJ1-6; unclear D gene. The ends were cut back, 0 bases at V and 0 bases at J, with 4 bases in the middle. The CDR3 spans 15 residues. Germline assignment: CDR1 SGDLS and CDR2 YYNGEE. CDR3 coding DNA: TGTGCCAGCAGCGTAGCGAGCTCCTATAATTCACCCCTCCACTTT. This encodes CASSVASSYNSPLHF.

This rearrangement joins TRBV18 to TRBJ2-5; TRBD2 matches 11 bases. The trim removed 3 bases at V and 0 bases at J, leaving 3 bases unmatched. This CDR3 is 16 amino acids long. The germline CDR1 and CDR2 sequences are KGHSH and LQKENI. CDR3 nucleotide sequence: TGTGCCAGCTCACCGGGACTAGCGGATTACCAAGAGACCCAGTACTTC. This sequence encodes CASSPGLADYQETQYF.

The chain carries TRBV7-2 and TRBJ1-3; the D is unclear. CDR1 and CDR2 (germline): SGHTA, FQGNSA. V was pared by 3 bases and J by 0 bases, with 9 bases between. This CDR3 has 15 residues. The CDR3 loop is CASSFAGNSGNTIYF. DNA of the CDR3: TGTGCCAGCAGCTTCGCTGGCAACTCTGGAAACACCATATATTTT.

The J gene is TRBJ1-3, the V gene TRBV6-5; D gene unclear. From germline, CDR1 is MNHEY and CDR2 SVGAGI. Trimming took 6 bases from V and 4 from J, leaving 13 bases between them. The CDR3 is 14 residues long. The CDR3 reads CASRRQGSGNTIYF. The CDR3 DNA reads as TGTGCCAGCAGGCGACAAGGTTCGGGAAACACCATATATTTT.

V usage is TRBV7-8 and J usage is TRBJ2-7, with a tentative D call TRBD2 (6 bases). V lost 11 bases, J lost 3 bases, and 17 bases lay in between. Per germline, CDR1 SGHVS and CDR2 FQNEAQ. CDR3 length equals 13 residues. CDR3 bases: TGTGCCGGCTCCGGGGGTAAGGACTACGAGCAGTACTTC. Its protein product is CAGSGGKDYEQYF.

CDR3 sequence reads: CASSLAQGGNTIYF. CDR3 sequence (DNA): TGCGCCAGCAGCTTGGCGCAGGGTGGAAACACCATATATTTT. This sequence joins TRBV5-1 and TRBJ1-3; tentatively, D is TRBD1 (5 bases). The germline V gene has CDR1 SGHRS and CDR2 YFSETQ. The CDR3 extends over 14 amino acids. Trimming left V 0 bases short and J 3 bases short, with 7 bases between.

The V call is TRBV10-3, the J call TRBJ2-7, with D perhaps matching TRBD2 (6 bases). This CDR3 spans 14 amino acids. Germline-derived CDR1 and CDR2 are ENHRY and SYGVKD. V was shortened by 5 bases and J by 6 bases, with 17 bases between the two germline ends. The chain's CDR3 is CAISIQTGEGEQYF. CDR3 in DNA: TGTGCCATCAGTATACAGACGGGGGAAGGCGAGCAGTACTTC.

This clone was seen once. The chain combines TRBV11-2 with TRBJ2-1, with TRBD2 matching 10 bases. Germline V lookup: CDR1 SGHAT, CDR2 FQNNGV. The J segment lost 6 bases and the V segment lost 5 bases, leaving 7 bases of the junction unmatched. CDR3 length: 15 amino acids. CDR3 protein: CASSKLAGSGNEQFF. DNA for the CDR3: TGTGCCAGCAGCAAACTAGCGGGGTCCGGCAATGAGCAGTTCTTC.

This clone is a singleton in its sample. The CDR3: CASSYSMTGGYEQYF. DNA for the CDR3: TGTGCCAGCAGTTACTCGATGACCGGGGGGTACGAGCAGTACTTC. This chain connects TRBV6-5 to TRBJ2-7; 7 bases align to TRBD2. V lost 0 bases and J lost 4; bases outside the gene matches: 6. The CDR3 has 15 amino acids. In germline, CDR1 is MNHEY, CDR2 SVGAGI.

The chain is built from TRBV3-1 (or the pseudogene TRBV3-2) and TRBJ2-5, with D perhaps TRBD1 (6 bases). The CDR3 runs to 14 residues. Germline V CDR1 and CDR2: LGHDT, YNNKEL (reference sequence). Trimming cost V 0 bases and J 4 bases, with 9 bases left between them. The CDR3 loop is CASSQEGALETQYF. In DNA, the CDR3 is TGTGCCAGCAGCCAAGAGGGGGCATTAGAGACCCAGTACTTC.

The chain employs TRBV19 and TRBJ2-1, with D possibly TRBD2 on 5 matching bases. Per germline, CDR1 LNHDA and CDR2 SQIVND (reference sequence). The V and J ends lost 1 base and 4 bases respectively, with 11 bases between them. This CDR3 contains 15 residues. In nucleotides, the CDR3 is TGTGCCAGTAGTATAGCCCGGACTCGATACAATGAGCAGTTCTTC. It translates to CASSIARTRYNEQFF.

CDR3 loop: CATSYTGLNTEAFF. The CDR3 DNA is TGTGCCACCAGCTACACAGGCCTAAACACTGAAGCTTTCTTT. The V and J genes are TRBV15 and TRBJ1-1; weak D call: TRBD1 (5 bases). V was cut by 5 bases and J by 2 bases, with 12 bases left in between. CDR3 length equals 14 residues. Germline assignment: CDR1 LNHNV and CDR2 YYDKDF (reference sequence).

The chain is built from TRBV10-2 and TRBJ2-1, with a tentative D call TRBD1 (7 bases). Germline CDR1 reads WSHSY; CDR2 reads SAAADI. This CDR3 is built from 17 residues. With 0 bases removed from V and 4 bases from J, the gap between germline ends came to 16 bases. Here the CDR3 DNA reads TGCGCCAGCAGTGAGTCTGCTGGAGGGACAGTTTACAATGAGCAGTTCTTC. Translation gives CASSESAGGTVYNEQFF.

The J gene is TRBJ2-4, the V gene TRBV6-6; 7 nucleotides align to TRBD1. There are 16 residues in the CDR3. Germline assignment: CDR1 MNHNY and CDR2 SVGAGI (reference sequence). The V and J ends lost 6 bases and 1 base, in that order; junction bases with no gene match: 9. CDR3 sequence: CASSQTGASAKNIQYF. CDR3 bases: TGTGCCAGCAGCCAAACAGGGGCTTCGGCCAAAAACATTCAGTACTTC.

This chain connects TRBV30 to TRBJ2-5, with 9 positions matching TRBD1. Germline CDR1 and CDR2: GTSNPN and SVGIG (reference sequence). The CDR3 is 15 amino acids. V dropped 2 bases and J dropped 6; count of bases not matched to a gene: 10. In nucleotides, the CDR3 is TGTGCCTGGAGTTCTCCGGGACAGGGAAGGAAGACCCAGTACTTC. The encoded protein is CAWSSPGQGRKTQYF.

The genes are TRBV7-8 and TRBJ2-7, with 9 bases identical to TRBD1. CDR3 length: 15 residues. Per the germline V gene, CDR1 is SGHVS and CDR2 is FQNEAQ. V was pared by 6 bases and J by 3 bases, with 9 bases of the junction left unmatched. As DNA, the CDR3 is TGTGCCAGCAGTACCGGGACAGGGCAGGGCTACGAGCAGTACTTC. The encoded protein is CASSTGTGQGYEQYF.

The V gene is TRBV7-9, the J gene TRBJ1-3; the match to TRBD1 covers 7 bases. Losses at the gene ends were 0 bases for V and 0 bases for J; bases not matched to a gene: 8. The CDR3 contains 18 residues. Germline CDR1 and CDR2: SEHNR and FQNEAQ (reference sequence). The CDR3 bases are TGTGCCAGCAGCTTAGCGCAGGGGGTGGCCTACTCTGGAAACACCATATATTTT. It encodes CASSLAQGVAYSGNTIYF.

The CDR3 spells CAWNGFRGKLFF. CDR3 in DNA: TGTGCCTGGAACGGGTTTAGAGGAAAACTGTTTTTT. J is TRBJ1-4 and V is TRBV30, with D uncertain. V lost 4 bases and J 10 bases, leaving 13 bases between the germline ends. This CDR3 has 12 amino acids. Germline CDR1 reads GTSNPN; CDR2 reads SVGIG (reference sequence).

The chain carries TRBV5-1 and TRBJ2-1; 8 bases line up with TRBD1. J gave up 12 bases and V 4 bases, and 6 bases lay outside the gene matches. Germline CDR1 reads SGHRS; CDR2 reads YFSETQ. The CDR3 loop spans 12 amino acids. The CDR3 coding sequence is TGCGCCAGCAGCCCGGGACAGGCGACGCAGTTCTTC. Residues: CASSPGQATQFF.

CDR3 region: CASSPLGIGGSEQYF. In nucleotides, the CDR3 is TGCGCCAGCAGCCCGCTCGGGATAGGGGGATCCGAGCAGTACTTC. The J gene is TRBJ2-7, the V gene TRBV5-1, with a tentative D call TRBD1 (6 bases). Germline V gene data show CDR1 as SGHRS and CDR2 as YFSETQ. The CDR3 loop spans 15 amino acids. Trimming removed 4 bases from V and 6 bases from J, with 20 bases in between.

The genes are TRBV27 and TRBJ2-7; TRBD1 aligns across 10 bases. The CDR3 length is 15 residues. CDR1 is MNHEY, CDR2 SMNVEV, per germline (reference sequence). The J segment lost 7 bases and the V segment lost 5 bases, leaving 11 bases of the junction unmatched. CDR3 coding DNA: TGTGCCAGCAGTCCGAGGACAGGGGGGCAACGGGAGCAGTACTTC. As protein: CASSPRTGGQREQYF.